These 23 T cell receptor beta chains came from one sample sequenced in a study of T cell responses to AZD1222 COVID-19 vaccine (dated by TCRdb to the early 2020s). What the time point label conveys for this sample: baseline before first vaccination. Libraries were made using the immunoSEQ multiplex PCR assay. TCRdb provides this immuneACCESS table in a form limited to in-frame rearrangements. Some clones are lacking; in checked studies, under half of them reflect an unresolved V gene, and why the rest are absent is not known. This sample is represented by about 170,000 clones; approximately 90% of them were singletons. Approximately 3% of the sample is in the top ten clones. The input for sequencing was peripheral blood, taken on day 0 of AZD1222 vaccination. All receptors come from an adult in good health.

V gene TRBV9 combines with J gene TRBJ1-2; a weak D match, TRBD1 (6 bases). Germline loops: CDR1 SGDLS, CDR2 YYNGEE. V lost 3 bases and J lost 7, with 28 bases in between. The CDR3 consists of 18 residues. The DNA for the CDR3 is TGTGCCAGCAGCGCCACTAGCCAGGGGCCACCTGGTGGGGGTGGCTACACCTTC. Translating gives CASSATSQGPPGGGGYTF. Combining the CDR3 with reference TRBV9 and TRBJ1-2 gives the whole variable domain DSGVTQTPKHLITATGQRVTLRCSPRSGDLSVYWYQQSLDQGLQFLIQYYNGEERAKGNILERFSAQQFPDLHSELNLSSLELGDSALYFCASSATSQGPPGGGGYTFGSGTRLTVV.

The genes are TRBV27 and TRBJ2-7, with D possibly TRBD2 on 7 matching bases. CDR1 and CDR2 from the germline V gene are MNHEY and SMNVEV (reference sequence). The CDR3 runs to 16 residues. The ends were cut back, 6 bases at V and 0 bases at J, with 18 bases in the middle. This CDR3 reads CASSPIAGALSYEQYF. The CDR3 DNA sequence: TGTGCCAGCAGCCCCATCGCGGGGGCCCTCTCCTACGAGCAGTACTTC.

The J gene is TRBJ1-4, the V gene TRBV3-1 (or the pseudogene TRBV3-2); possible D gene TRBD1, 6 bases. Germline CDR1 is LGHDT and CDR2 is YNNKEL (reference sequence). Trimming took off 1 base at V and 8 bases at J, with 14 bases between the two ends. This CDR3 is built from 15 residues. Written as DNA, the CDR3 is TGTGCCAGCAGCCAAGGGGGGCCCGATGGGGAAAAACTGTTTTTT. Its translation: CASSQGGPDGEKLFF.

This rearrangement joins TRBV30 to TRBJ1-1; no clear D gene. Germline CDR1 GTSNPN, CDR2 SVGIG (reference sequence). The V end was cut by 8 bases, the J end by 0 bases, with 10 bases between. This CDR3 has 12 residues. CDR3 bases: TGTGCCCGGATGGAGATGAACACTGAAGCTTTCTTT. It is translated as CARMEMNTEAFF.

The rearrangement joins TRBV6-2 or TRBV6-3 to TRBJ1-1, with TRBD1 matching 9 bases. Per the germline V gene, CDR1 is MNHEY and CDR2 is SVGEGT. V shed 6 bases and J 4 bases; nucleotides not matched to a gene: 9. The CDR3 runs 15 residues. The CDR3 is CASSGDRVPGTEAFF. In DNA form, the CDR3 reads TGTGCCAGCAGCGGGGACAGGGTTCCTGGCACTGAAGCTTTCTTT.

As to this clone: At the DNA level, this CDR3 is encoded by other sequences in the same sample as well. The CDR3, as DNA: TGTGCCAGCAGCTTAGATGGGGGGTCCTATAATTCACCCCTCCACTTT. It codes for CASSLDGGSYNSPLHF. The chain carries TRBV7-2 and TRBJ1-6; D is possibly TRBD1 (5 bases). Germline V gene data show CDR1 as SGHTA and CDR2 as FQGNSA. CDR3 length: 16 amino acids. V was shortened by 1 base and J by 1 base, with 8 bases between the two germline ends.

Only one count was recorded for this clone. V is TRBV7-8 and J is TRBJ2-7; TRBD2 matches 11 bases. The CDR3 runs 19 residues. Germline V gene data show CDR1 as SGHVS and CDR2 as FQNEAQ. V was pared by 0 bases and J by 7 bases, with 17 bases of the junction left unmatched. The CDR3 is CASSLAVSTSGGEFGEQYF. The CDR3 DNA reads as TGTGCCAGCAGCTTAGCGGTATCAACTAGCGGGGGAGAATTTGGTGAGCAGTACTTC.

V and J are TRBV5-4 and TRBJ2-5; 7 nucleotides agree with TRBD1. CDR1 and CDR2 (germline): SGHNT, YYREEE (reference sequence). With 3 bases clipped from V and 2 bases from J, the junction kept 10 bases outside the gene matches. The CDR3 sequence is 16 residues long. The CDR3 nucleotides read TGTGCCAGCAGCTCCTCCACGGGACAGCAGCAAGAGACCCAGTACTTC. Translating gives CASSSSTGQQQETQYF.

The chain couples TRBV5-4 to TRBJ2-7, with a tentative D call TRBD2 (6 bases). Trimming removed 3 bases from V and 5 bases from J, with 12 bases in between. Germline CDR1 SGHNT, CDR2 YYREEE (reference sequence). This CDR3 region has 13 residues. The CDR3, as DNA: TGTGCCAGCAGCTGGGAGGTCGGACACGAGCAGTACTTC. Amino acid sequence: CASSWEVGHEQYF.

CDR3 nucleotide sequence: TGTGCCAGCAGCTTAGCCGGGGGGCTTGGCTCCTACAATGAGCAGTTCTTC. It is translated as CASSLAGGLGSYNEQFF. The chain is built from TRBV11-3 and TRBJ2-1; D may be TRBD2 (7 bases). V lost 1 base, J lost 0 bases, and 13 bases lay in between. Germline-derived CDR1 and CDR2 are SGHNT and YENEEA. CDR3 length: 17 amino acids.

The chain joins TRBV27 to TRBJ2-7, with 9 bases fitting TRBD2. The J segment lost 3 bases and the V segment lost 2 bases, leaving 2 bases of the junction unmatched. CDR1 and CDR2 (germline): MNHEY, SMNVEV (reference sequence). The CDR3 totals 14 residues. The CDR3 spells CASSLGSGGYEQYF. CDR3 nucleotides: TGTGCCAGCAGTTTAGGTAGCGGGGGCTACGAGCAGTACTTC.

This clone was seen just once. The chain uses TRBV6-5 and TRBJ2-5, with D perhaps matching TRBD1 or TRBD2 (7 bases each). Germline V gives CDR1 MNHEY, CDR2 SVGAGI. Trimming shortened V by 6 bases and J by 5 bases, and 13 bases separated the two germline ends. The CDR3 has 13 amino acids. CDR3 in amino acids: CASSQGGPETQYF. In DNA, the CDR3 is TGTGCCAGCAGCCAGGGGGGGCCCGAGACCCAGTACTTC.

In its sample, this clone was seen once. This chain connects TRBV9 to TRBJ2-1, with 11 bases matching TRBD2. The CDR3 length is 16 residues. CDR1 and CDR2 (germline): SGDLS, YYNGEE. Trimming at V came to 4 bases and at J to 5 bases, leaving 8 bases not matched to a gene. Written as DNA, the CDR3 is TGTGCCAGCAGCCGTAGCGGGGGGGCCGTGGACAATGAGCAGTTCTTC. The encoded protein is CASSRSGGAVDNEQFF.

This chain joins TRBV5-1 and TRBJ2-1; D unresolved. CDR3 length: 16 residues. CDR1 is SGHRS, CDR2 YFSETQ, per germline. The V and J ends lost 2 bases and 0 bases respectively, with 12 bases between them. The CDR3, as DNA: TGCGCCAGCAGCTTTTCTAAGAGAGGCTCCTACAATGAGCAGTTCTTC. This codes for CASSFSKRGSYNEQFF.

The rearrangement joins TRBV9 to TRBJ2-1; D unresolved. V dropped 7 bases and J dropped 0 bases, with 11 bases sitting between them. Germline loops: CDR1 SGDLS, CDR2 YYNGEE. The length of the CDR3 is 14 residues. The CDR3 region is CASEDGSSYNEQFF. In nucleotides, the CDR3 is TGTGCCAGCGAAGACGGAAGCTCCTACAATGAGCAGTTCTTC.

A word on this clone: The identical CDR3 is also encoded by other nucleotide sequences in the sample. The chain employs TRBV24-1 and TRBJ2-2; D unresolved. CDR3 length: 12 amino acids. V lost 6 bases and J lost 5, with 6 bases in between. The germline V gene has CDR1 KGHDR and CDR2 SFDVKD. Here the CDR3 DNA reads TGTGCCACCAGTAAGGGAACCGGGGAGCTGTTTTTT. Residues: CATSKGTGELFF.

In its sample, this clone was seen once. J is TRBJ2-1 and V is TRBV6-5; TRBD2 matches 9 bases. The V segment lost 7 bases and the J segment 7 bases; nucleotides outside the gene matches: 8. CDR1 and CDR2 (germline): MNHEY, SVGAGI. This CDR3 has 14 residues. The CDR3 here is CASTQAGGGNEQFF. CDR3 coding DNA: TGTGCCAGCACCCAAGCGGGGGGAGGGAATGAGCAGTTCTTC.

CDR3 sequence (DNA): TGTGCCACCAGCAGAGTCGGGACGAGGGACTACGAGCAGTACTTC. Amino acids: CATSRVGTRDYEQYF. The V and J genes are TRBV15 and TRBJ2-7; D is perhaps TRBD1 or TRBD2 (5 bases each). Trimming cost V 1 base and J 3 bases, with 13 bases left between them. This CDR3 is built from 15 residues. Germline-derived CDR1 and CDR2 are LNHNV and YYDKDF (reference sequence). Based on the CDR3 plus reference TRBV15 and TRBJ2-7, the full variable domain is DAMVIQNPRYQVTQFGKPVTLSCSQTLNHNVMYWYQQKSSQAPKLLFHYYDKDFNNEADTPDNFQSRRPNTSFCFLDIRSPGLGDTAMYLCATSRVGTRDYEQYFGPGTRLTVT.

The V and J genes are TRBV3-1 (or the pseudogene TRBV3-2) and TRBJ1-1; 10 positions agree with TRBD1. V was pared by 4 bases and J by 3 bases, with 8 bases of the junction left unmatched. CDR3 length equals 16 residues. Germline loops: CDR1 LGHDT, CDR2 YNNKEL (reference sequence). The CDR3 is CASSPYDRGRHTEAFF. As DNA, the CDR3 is TGTGCCAGCAGCCCCTACGACAGGGGGCGACACACTGAAGCTTTCTTT.

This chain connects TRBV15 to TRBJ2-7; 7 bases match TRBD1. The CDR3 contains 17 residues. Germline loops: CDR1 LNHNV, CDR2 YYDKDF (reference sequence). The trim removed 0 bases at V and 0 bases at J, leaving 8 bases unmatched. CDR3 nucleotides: TGTGCCACCAGCAGAGATGGCAGGGGACAGACCTCCTACGAGCAGTACTTC. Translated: CATSRDGRGQTSYEQYF.

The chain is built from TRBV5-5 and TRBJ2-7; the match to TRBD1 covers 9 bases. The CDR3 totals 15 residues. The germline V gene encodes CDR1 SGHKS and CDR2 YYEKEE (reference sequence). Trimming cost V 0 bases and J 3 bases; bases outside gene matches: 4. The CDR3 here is CASSLALTGGYEQYF. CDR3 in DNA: TGTGCCAGCAGCTTGGCGTTGACAGGGGGCTACGAGCAGTACTTC. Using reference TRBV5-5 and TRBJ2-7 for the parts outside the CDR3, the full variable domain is DAGVTQSPTHLIKTRGQQVTLRCSPISGHKSVSWYQQVLGQGPQFIFQYYEKEERGRGNFPDRFSARQFPNYSSELNVNALLLGDSALYLCASSLALTGGYEQYFGPGTRLTVT.

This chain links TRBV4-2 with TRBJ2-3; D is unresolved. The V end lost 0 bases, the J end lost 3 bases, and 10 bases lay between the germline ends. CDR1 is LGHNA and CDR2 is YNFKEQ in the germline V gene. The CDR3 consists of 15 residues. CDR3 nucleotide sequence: TGTGCCAGCAGCCAAGATCCGAGTAGAACAGATACGCAGTATTTT. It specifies CASSQDPSRTDTQYF.

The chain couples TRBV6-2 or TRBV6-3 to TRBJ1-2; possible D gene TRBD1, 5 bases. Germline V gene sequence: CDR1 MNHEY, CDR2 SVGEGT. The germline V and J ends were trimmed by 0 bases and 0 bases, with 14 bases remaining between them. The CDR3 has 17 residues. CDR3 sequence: CASSYSRGLKTNYGYTF. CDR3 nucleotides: TGTGCCAGCAGTTACTCACGGGGCTTAAAGACTAACTATGGCTACACCTTC.